The clone carrying this T cell receptor (beta chain) was detected only once. Sequenced by immunoSEQ multiplex PCR; TCRdb stores in-frame clones only, minus some. In the table there are 85,000 to 95,000 clones, about 88% of which are singletons. The data were taken from a study of control samples from healthy donors and cancer patients. The CDR3 is 15 amino acids. Germline values: CDR1 SGHDT, CDR2 YYEEEE. V shed 1 base and J 7 bases; nucleotides not matched to a gene: 8. The clonotype was recovered from a woman in her sixties or seventies in good health. Material for sequencing was blood. The chain has TRBV5-6 and TRBJ1-5, with 7 bases fitting TRBD1. Here the CDR3 DNA reads TGTGCCAGCAGCTTGTATCAACAGGGGAACCAGCCCCAGCATTTT. Protein sequence: CASSLYQQGNQPQHF. The full variable domain, completed using reference TRBV5-6 and TRBJ1-5, is DAGVTQSPTHLIKTRGQQVTLRCSPKSGHDTVSWYQQALGQGPQFIFQYYEEEERQRGNFPDRFSGHQFPNYSSELNVNALLLGDSALYLCASSLYQQGNQPQHFGDGTRLSIL.